The present T cell receptor beta chain was sequenced within a study of post-analysis software for immune sequencing data. Broader study findings: Significantly lower normalized Chao1 diversity was found in patients with multiple sclerosis relative to controls.

Worth noting for this clonotype: What it binds is not known.

Researchers reported that TCR beta cDNA libraries carried unique molecular identifiers. TCRdb processed the PCR reads anew with MiXCR; each CDR3 protein has one entry. The data show fewer than 900,000 distinct CDR3 sequences, more than 45% seen once. The sequenced sample was blood. The origin of this receptor is a girl aged 5-17 years with multiple sclerosis.

The CDR3 DNA sequence: TGTGCCAGCAGCTCCAAAGTTAGCGGGAGGAAGAATGAGCAGTTCTTC. Translation: CASSSKVSGRKNEQFF. The gene calls are TRBV13 and TRBJ2-1; 10 bases are shared with TRBD2. The CDR3 length is 16 residues. V lost 4 bases to trimming and J lost 7 bases; unmatched junction nucleotides: 10. Looked up from germline, CDR1 is PRHDT and CDR2 is FYEKMQ (reference sequence).